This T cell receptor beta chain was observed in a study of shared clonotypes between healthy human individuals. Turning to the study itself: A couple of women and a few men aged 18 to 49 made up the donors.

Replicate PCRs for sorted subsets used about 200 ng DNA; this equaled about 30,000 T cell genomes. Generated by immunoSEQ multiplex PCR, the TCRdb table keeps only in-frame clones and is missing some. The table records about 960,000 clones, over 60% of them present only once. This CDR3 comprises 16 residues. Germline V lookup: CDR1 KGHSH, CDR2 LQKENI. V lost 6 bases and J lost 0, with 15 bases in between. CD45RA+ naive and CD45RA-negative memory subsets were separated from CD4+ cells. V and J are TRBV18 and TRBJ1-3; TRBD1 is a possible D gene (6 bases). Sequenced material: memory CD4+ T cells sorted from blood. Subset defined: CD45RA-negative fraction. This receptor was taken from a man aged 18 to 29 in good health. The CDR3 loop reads CASSPTGYSSGNTIYF. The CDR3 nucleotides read TGTGCCAGCTCCCCCACAGGGTACAGCTCTGGAAACACCATATATTTT.